This TCR beta chain was recovered during a study of STAT5B mutations in CD4+ large granular lymphocyte leukemia. For this clone: Antigen unknown.

The CDR3 covers 16 residues. V trimming: 7 bases; J trimming: 2 bases; junction bases outside the gene matches: 7. The germline V gene encodes CDR1 SNHLY and CDR2 FYNNEI. TCRdb keeps only in-frame clones here, not all; method: immunoSEQ multiplex PCR. Of about 25,000 clones listed, 80% to 85% are singletons. The study, taken as a whole, reports: Without HLA matching, higher CD4+ than CD8+ T-LGLL clonality could reflect small sample size.

This receptor was obtained from a human donor in good health. The V call is TRBV2, the J call TRBJ1-6, with 8 positions matching TRBD1. Sequenced input: CD4+ T cells from blood buffy coats. The CDR3 sequence is CASTKDRAAYNSPLHF. CDR3 DNA: TGTGCCAGCACCAAGGACAGGGCTGCCTATAATTCACCCCTCCACTTT.